Many counts were recorded for the clone carrying this T cell receptor beta chain. Antigen unknown. The sample is drawn from a study of identical twins. General study results and limits: Conclusions were based on cross-sectional statistical analysis, without following the same donors. Modelling approaches yielded underestimates of out-of-frame TCR alpha sharing between monozygotic twins.

TCRdb re-called the 5' RACE reads with MiXCR, one entry per CDR3 protein. The table records approximately 230,000 distinct CDR3 sequences, 6.5% to 8% of them present only once. The same sample was also studied in work on T cells expressing NK-cell markers. From that study: The study found these clonotypes also leading the CD3+CD56-NKG2C+ fraction in a few donors. Unclear, still, was the HCMV specificity of the expanded NKG2C+ T cell clones.

The sequence was collected from a young woman in good health. The sample consisted of CD8+ T cells sorted from blood.

The CDR3: CASSLGAEAFF. The CDR3 DNA follows: TGTGCCAGCAGCCTAGGGGCGGAGGCTTTCTTT. The V gene is TRBV12-3 or TRBV12-4, the J gene TRBJ1-1; maybe TRBD1 (5 bases). The CDR3 is 11 amino acids. V was shortened by 6 bases and J by 11 bases, with 13 bases between the two germline ends.